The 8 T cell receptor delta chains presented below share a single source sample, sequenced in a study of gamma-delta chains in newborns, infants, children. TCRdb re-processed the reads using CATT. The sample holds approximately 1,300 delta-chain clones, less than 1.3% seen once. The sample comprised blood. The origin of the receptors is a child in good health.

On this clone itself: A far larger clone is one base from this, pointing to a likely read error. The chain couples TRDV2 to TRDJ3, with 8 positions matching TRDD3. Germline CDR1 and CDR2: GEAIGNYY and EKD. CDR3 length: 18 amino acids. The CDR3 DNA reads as TGTGCCTGTGACACTGGGGGATTCAGCTCCTGGGACACCCGACAGTTGTTTTTC. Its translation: CACDTGGFSSWDTRQLFF.

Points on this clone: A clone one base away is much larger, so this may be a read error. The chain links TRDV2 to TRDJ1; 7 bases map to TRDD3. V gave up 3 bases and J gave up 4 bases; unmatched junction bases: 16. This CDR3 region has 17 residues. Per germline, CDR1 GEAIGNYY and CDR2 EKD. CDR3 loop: CACDLLGGQTRRDKLIF. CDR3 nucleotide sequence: TGTGCCTGTGACCTTCTGGGGGGCCAGACTCGGCGCGATAAACTCATCTTT.

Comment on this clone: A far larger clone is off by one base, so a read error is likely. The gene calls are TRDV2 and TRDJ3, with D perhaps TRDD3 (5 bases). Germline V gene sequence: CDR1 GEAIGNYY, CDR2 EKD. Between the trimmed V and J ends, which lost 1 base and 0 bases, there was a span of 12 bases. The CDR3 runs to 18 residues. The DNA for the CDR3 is TGTGCCTGTGACACTGCGGGATTCAGCTCCTGGGACACCCGACAGATGTTTTTC. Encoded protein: CACDTAGFSSWDTRQMFF.

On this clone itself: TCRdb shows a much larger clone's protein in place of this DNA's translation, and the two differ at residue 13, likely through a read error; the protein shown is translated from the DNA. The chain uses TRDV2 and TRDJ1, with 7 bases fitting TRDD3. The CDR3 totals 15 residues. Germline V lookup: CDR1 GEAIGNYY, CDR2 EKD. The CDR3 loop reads CACDSLGGSGTKPIF. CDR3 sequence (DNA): TGTGCCTGTGACAGTCTGGGGGGCTCAGGGACTAAACCCATCTTT.

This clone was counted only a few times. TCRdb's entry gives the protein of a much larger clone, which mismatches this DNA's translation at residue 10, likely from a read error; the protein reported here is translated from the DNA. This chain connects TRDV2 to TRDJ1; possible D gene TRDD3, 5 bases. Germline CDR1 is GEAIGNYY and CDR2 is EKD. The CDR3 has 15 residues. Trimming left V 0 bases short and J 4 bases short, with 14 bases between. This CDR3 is CACDTLTGWNDKLIF. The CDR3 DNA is TGTGCCTGTGACACCCTTACTGGATGGAACGATAAACTCATCTTT.

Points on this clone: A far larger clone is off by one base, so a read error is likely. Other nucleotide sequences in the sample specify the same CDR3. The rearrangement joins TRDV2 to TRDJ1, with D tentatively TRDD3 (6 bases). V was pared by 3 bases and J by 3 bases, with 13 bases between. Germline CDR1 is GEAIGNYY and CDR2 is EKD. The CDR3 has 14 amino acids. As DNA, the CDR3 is TGTGCCTGTGACCGCCTGGGGTTCCCCGATAAACTCATCTTT. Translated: CACDRLGFPDKLIF.

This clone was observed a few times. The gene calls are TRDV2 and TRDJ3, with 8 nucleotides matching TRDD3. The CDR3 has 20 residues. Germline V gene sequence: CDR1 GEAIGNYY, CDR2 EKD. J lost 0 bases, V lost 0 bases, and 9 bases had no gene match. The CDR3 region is CACDTVHGGSSSWDTRQMFF. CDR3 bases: TGTGCCTGTGACACCGTTCATGGGGGATCCAGCTCCTGGGACACCCGACAGATGTTTTTC.

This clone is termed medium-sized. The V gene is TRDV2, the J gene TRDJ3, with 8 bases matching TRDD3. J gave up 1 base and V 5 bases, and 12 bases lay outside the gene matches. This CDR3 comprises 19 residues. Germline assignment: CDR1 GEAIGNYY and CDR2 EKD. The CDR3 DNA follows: TGTGCCTGTGGCTCAATACTGGGGGGCCGGTCCTGGGACACCCGACAGATGTTTTTC. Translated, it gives CACGSILGGRSWDTRQMFF.